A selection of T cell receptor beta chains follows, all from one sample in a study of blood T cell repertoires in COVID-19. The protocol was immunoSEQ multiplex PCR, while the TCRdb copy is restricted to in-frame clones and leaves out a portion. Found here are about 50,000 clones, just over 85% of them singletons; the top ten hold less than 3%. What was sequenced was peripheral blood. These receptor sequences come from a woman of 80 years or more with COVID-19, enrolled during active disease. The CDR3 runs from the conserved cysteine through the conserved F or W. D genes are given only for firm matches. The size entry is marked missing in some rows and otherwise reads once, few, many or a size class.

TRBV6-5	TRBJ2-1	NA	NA	CLSKSRGLNEQFF	TGCCTCTCCAAGTCGCGGGGGCTCAATGAGCAGTTCTTC
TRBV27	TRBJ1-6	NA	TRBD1	CASSFLTGANSPLHF	TGTGCCAGCAGTTTTCTGACAGGGGCGAATTCACCCCTCCACTTT
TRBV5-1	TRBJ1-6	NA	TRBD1	CASSATTGTGQGNSPLHF	TGCGCCAGCAGCGCAACTACCGGGACAGGGCAGGGGAATTCACCCCTCCACTTT
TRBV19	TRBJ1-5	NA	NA	CASRDLTGYQPQHF	TGTGCCAGTAGGGACCTAACAGGGTATCAGCCCCAGCATTTT
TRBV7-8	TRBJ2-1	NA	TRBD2	CATLLYGRTTNEQFF	TGTGCCACCCTACTCTACGGGAGGACGACGAATGAGCAGTTCTTC
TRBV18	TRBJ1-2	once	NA	CASSHGVGTQLNYGYTF	TGTGCCAGCTCACACGGAGTTGGGACACAGCTTAACTATGGCTACACCTTC
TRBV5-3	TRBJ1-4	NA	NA	CARSFLQGRYEKLFF	TGTGCCAGAAGCTTTCTACAGGGTCGGTATGAAAAACTGTTTTTT
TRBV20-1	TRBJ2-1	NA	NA	CSASLYNEQFF	TGCAGTGCTAGTTTATACAATGAGCAGTTCTTC
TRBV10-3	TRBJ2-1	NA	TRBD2	CAISQGTSAYSYNEQFF	TGTGCCATCAGCCAAGGGACTAGCGCCTACTCCTACAATGAGCAGTTCTTC
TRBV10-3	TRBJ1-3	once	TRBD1	CAITDPTGRNGNTIYF	TGTGCCATCACCGACCCGACAGGGAGAAATGGAAACACCATATATTTT
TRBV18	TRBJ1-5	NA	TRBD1	CASSSQGSNQPQHF	TGTGCCAGCTCATCACAGGGGAGCAATCAGCCCCAGCATTTT
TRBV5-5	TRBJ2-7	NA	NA	CASSFLGASSYEQYF	TGTGCCAGCAGCTTCCTAGGGGCTTCCTCCTACGAGCAGTACTTC
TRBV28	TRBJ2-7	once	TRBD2	CASKMGLAGSYEQYF	TGTGCCAGCAAAATGGGACTAGCGGGTTCCTACGAGCAGTACTTC